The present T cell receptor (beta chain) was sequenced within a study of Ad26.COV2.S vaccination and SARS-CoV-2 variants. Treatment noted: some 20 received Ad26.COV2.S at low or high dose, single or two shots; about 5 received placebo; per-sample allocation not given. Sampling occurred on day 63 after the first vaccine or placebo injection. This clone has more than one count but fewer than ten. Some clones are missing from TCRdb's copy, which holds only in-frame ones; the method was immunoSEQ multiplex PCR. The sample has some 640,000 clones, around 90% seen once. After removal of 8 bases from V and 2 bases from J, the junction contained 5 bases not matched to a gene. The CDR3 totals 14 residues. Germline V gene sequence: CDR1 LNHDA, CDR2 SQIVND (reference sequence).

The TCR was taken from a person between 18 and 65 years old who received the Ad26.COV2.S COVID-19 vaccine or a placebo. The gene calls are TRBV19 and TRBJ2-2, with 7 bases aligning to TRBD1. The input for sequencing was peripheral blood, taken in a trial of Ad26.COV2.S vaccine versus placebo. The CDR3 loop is CASAGTANTGELFF. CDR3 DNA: TGTGCCAGTGCCGGGACAGCAAACACCGGGGAGCTGTTTTTT.